These 16 T cell receptor beta chains were sequenced from one sample in a study of blood T cell repertoires in COVID-19. TCRdb keeps only in-frame clones here, not all; method: immunoSEQ multiplex PCR. The table includes roughly 260,000 clones, approximately 90% detected once. The sample consisted of PBMCs or T cells enriched from blood (not recorded which). These receptors were obtained from a woman aged 25 to 45 with acute COVID-19.

The V gene is TRBV5-1, the J gene TRBJ1-6; 8 bases are a match to TRBD1. Unmatched junction bases numbered 1, after V lost 3 bases and J lost 5 bases. Germline-derived CDR1 and CDR2 are SGHRS and YFSETQ. The CDR3 runs to 14 residues. The CDR3, as DNA: TGCGCCAGCAGCTGGGACAGGAATAATTCACCCCTCCACTTT. It encodes CASSWDRNNSPLHF.

V gene TRBV6-5 combines with J gene TRBJ2-1; D is possibly TRBD2 (6 bases). CDR1 and CDR2 from the germline V gene are MNHEY and SVGAGI. CDR3 length equals 15 residues. Deletions cut 8 bases from V and 7 bases from J, with 21 bases between. The CDR3 sequence: CASGKGGVGTNEQFF. DNA for the CDR3: TGTGCCAGCGGGAAAGGAGGGGTGGGGACGAATGAGCAGTTCTTC.

This chain joins TRBV3-1 (or the pseudogene TRBV3-2) and TRBJ2-3; no clear D. The CDR3 is 15 residues long. CDR1 is LGHDT, CDR2 YNNKEL, per germline (reference sequence). Deletions cut 2 bases from V and 2 bases from J, with 11 bases between. CDR3 region: CASSQNIAITDTQYF. The CDR3 DNA is TGTGCCAGCAGCCAAAATATAGCTATCACAGATACGCAGTATTTT.

This clone was counted a single time. The gene calls are TRBV27 and TRBJ1-1, with 7 bases that match TRBD1. J lost 11 bases, V lost 7 bases, and 13 bases had no gene match. This CDR3 has 13 residues. Germline-derived CDR1 and CDR2 are MNHEY and SMNVEV (reference sequence). This chain's CDR3 is CASTTPEGARAFF. The DNA of the CDR3 is TGTGCCAGCACCACTCCGGAGGGGGCGAGGGCTTTCTTT.

The rearrangement uses TRBV6-1 and TRBJ1-1; tentatively, D is TRBD1 (5 bases). Germline-derived CDR1 and CDR2 are MNHNS and SASEGT. The V end was cut by 3 bases, the J end by 4 bases, with 15 bases between. This CDR3 comprises 15 residues. DNA of the CDR3: TGTGCCAGCAGTGATGGCTCGCAGGGCTTCACTGAAGCTTTCTTT. Its translation: CASSDGSQGFTEAFF.

The chain uses TRBV5-1 and TRBJ1-1; D may be TRBD1 (6 bases). The V end was cut by 4 bases, the J end by 7 bases, with 17 bases between. CDR1 is SGHRS, CDR2 YFSETQ, per germline. The CDR3 contains 14 residues. The CDR3 spells CASSLARGDREAFF. The CDR3 DNA reads TGCGCCAGCAGCCTGGCCAGGGGCGACCGTGAAGCTTTCTTT.

The chain joins TRBV7-9 to TRBJ1-2; D not certain. The length of the CDR3 is 14 residues. With 5 bases removed from V and 4 bases from J, the gap between germline ends came to 14 bases. Germline V gene data show CDR1 as SEHNR and CDR2 as FQNEAQ (reference sequence). The CDR3 sequence: CASSPLSDSYGYTF. Here the CDR3 DNA reads TGTGCCAGCAGCCCCCTGTCAGATTCCTATGGCTACACCTTC.

The V and J genes are TRBV7-6 and TRBJ2-1, with TRBD2 matching over 16 bases. J lost 2 bases, V lost 5 bases, and 12 bases had no gene match. This CDR3 comprises 20 residues. In germline, CDR1 is SGHVS, CDR2 FNYEAQ. The CDR3 DNA reads as TGTGCCAGCAGCCAAGTCACTGGGACTAGCGGGGGGGCCACCTACAATGAGCAGTTCTTC. This encodes CASSQVTGTSGGATYNEQFF.

The chain recombines TRBV14 with TRBJ1-2, with D possibly matching TRBD1 (6 bases). The CDR3 consists of 16 residues. V lost 0 bases, J lost 6 bases, and 17 bases lay in between. CDR1 and CDR2 (germline): SGHDN, FVKESK. The DNA of the CDR3 is TGTGCCAGCAGCCAAGAACTAGGGGGTACCCCTGATGGCTACACCTTC. Translated, it gives CASSQELGGTPDGYTF.

J is TRBJ1-1 and V is TRBV19; tentative D call: TRBD1 (5 bases). In germline, CDR1 is LNHDA, CDR2 SQIVND (reference sequence). The CDR3 has 15 amino acids. Trimming pared 6 bases from V and 5 bases from J, leaving 19 bases between. Here the CDR3 DNA reads TGTGCCAGTAGCCCAAGGCCAACCGGGGGTACTGAAGCTTTCTTT. Translating gives CASSPRPTGGTEAFF.

The chain recombines TRBV15 with TRBJ2-7, with 8 bases that match TRBD1. Trimming at V came to 7 bases and at J to 2 bases, leaving 7 bases not matched to a gene. Germline V gene lookup returns CDR1 LNHNV and CDR2 YYDKDF (reference sequence). The CDR3 is 14 amino acids. The CDR3 nucleotides are TGTGCCACCAACAACAGGGGGTTACCCTACGAGCAGTACTTC. Protein sequence: CATNNRGLPYEQYF.

The rearrangement links TRBV6-5 to TRBJ2-5; TRBD1 agrees at 7 bases. Trimming at V came to 6 bases and at J to 5 bases, leaving 9 bases not matched to a gene. This CDR3 is built from 14 residues. The germline gives CDR1 MNHEY, CDR2 SVGAGI. CDR3 protein: CASSHRDREETQYF. The CDR3 nucleotides read TGTGCCAGCAGCCACCGTGACAGGGAGGAGACCCAGTACTTC.

The chain combines TRBV19 with TRBJ2-2, with 7 bases fitting TRBD2. Germline CDR1 is LNHDA and CDR2 is SQIVND (reference sequence). The CDR3 is 16 residues long. The J segment lost 5 bases and the V segment lost 5 bases, leaving 11 bases of the junction unmatched. This chain's CDR3 is CASSVNPGGSTGELFF. The CDR3 region has the DNA TGTGCCAGTAGTGTTAACCCGGGGGGTAGTACCGGGGAGCTGTTTTTT.

This chain connects TRBV6-5 to TRBJ1-1; tentatively, D is TRBD1 (6 bases). The V end was cut by 0 bases, the J end by 12 bases, with 17 bases between. The germline CDR1 and CDR2 sequences are MNHEY and SVGAGI. CDR3 length equals 14 residues. The CDR3 spells CASSYSEGGGQTFF. The CDR3 DNA sequence: TGTGCCAGCAGTTACTCCGAGGGTGGGGGACAAACTTTCTTT.

The rearrangement joins TRBV25-1 to TRBJ1-5; 7 positions match TRBD1. This CDR3 contains 15 residues. V was pared by 10 bases and J by 5 bases, with 14 bases of the junction left unmatched. Germline loops: CDR1 MGHDK, CDR2 SYGVNS. The CDR3 DNA follows: TGTGCCACCAGAACCCGGGACAGTCGTCATCAGCCCCAGCATTTT. Translation: CATRTRDSRHQPQHF.

This clone was seen once. The rearrangement links TRBV5-1 to TRBJ2-1; tentative D call: TRBD2 (6 bases). V was shortened by 0 bases and J by 2 bases, with 15 bases between the two germline ends. The CDR3 is 17 amino acids. In germline, CDR1 is SGHRS, CDR2 YFSETQ. The CDR3 DNA reads TGCGCCAGCAGCTTGGCCACGGGGGAACGGGCCTACAATGAGCAGTTCTTC. This encodes CASSLATGERAYNEQFF. Drawing the rest from reference TRBV5-1 and TRBJ2-1, the complete variable domain is KAGVTQTPRYLIKTRGQQVTLSCSPISGHRSVSWYQQTPGQGLQFLFEYFSETQRNKGNFPGRFSGRQFSNSRSEMNVSTLELGDSALYLCASSLATGERAYNEQFFGPGTRLTVL.